A selection of T cell receptor beta chains follows, all from one sample in a study of CD8+ T cells in alopecia areata. Clones were sequenced by immunoSEQ multiplex PCR, and TCRdb holds only the in-frame ones, with some missing. The table records more than 140,000 clones, more than 85% of them present only once. Specimen: CD8+ T cells sorted from blood, collected at week 4, from a patient treated with tofacitinib. Every receptor here comes from a human donor with alopecia areata. Both conserved end residues are part of each CDR3. D genes are given only for firm matches.

J: TRBJ2-7; V: TRBV6-1; D: NA; DNA: TGTGCCAGCAGTGAAGCACTTGCCGACACCTCATCCGAGCAGTACTTC; CDR3: CASSEALADTSSEQYF
J: TRBJ2-6; V: TRBV30; D: TRBD2; DNA: TGTGCCTGGAGTGGGGAGGGGCCCTCTGGGGCCAACGTCCTGACTTTC; CDR3: CAWSGEGPSGANVLTF
J: TRBJ2-7; V: TRBV4-1; D: NA; DNA: TGCGCCAGCAGCCAAGGGTCGGGGCCCTACGAGCAGTACTTC; CDR3: CASSQGSGPYEQYF
J: TRBJ2-1; V: TRBV30; D: TRBD2; DNA: TGTGCCTGGTGGAATAGCGGGGGGGCATCCAATGAGCAGTTCTTC; CDR3: CAWWNSGGASNEQFF
J: TRBJ2-2; V: TRBV5-1; D: TRBD2; DNA: TGCGCCAGCAGCTCTAGCGGAGGGAACACCGGGGAGCTGTTTTTT; CDR3: CASSSSGGNTGELFF
J: TRBJ2-4; V: TRBV27; D: NA; DNA: TGTGCCAGCAGTTTTGGAGGCCCCACCGTAAACATTCAGTACTTC; CDR3: CASSFGGPTVNIQYF
J: TRBJ2-1; V: TRBV6-5; D: NA; DNA: TGTGCCAGCAGCCTCGGGACTCCTTCCTACAATGAGCAGTTCTTC; CDR3: CASSLGTPSYNEQFF
J: TRBJ2-1; V: TRBV5-1; D: TRBD1; DNA: TGCGCCAGCAGCCCCACAGGGGAATGGACCCACAATGAGCAGTTCTTC; CDR3: CASSPTGEWTHNEQFF
J: TRBJ2-2; V: TRBV9; D: NA; DNA: TGTGCCAGCAGCGCCGGGTCGACCGGGGAGCTGTTTTTT; CDR3: CASSAGSTGELFF
J: TRBJ2-2; V: TRBV5-6; D: NA; DNA: TGTGCCAGCAGCTTGGGGCACGGGGAGCTGTTTTTT; CDR3: CASSLGHGELFF
J: TRBJ1-5; V: TRBV30; D: TRBD1; DNA: TGTGCCTGGAGTCACCGGGACAGCGATAATCAGCCCCAGCATTTT; CDR3: CAWSHRDSDNQPQHF
J: TRBJ2-7; V: TRBV30; D: NA; DNA: TGTGCCTGGAATCCTCCGAGGGCAGGGGCATACTACGAGCAGTACTTC; CDR3: CAWNPPRAGAYYEQYF